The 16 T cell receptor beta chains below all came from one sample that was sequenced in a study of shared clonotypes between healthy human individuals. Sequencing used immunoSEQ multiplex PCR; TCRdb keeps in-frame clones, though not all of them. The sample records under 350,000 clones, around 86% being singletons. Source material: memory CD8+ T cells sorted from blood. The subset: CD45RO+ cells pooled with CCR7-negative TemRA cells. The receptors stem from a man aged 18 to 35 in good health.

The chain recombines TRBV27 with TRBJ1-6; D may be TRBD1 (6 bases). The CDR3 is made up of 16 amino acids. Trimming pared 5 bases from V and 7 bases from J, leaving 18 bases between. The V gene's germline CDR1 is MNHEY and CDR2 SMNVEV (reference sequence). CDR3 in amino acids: CASSTYPGGPNSPLHF. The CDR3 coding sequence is TGTGCCAGCAGTACTTACCCGGGGGGGCCAAATTCACCCCTCCACTTT.

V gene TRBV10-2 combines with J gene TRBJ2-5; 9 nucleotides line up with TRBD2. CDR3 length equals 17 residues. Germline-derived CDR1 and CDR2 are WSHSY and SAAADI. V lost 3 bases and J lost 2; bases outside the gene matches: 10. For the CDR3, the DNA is TGCGCCAGCAGTGATATGCCGGCTAGCGGGAATCAAGAGACCCAGTACTTC. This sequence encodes CASSDMPASGNQETQYF.

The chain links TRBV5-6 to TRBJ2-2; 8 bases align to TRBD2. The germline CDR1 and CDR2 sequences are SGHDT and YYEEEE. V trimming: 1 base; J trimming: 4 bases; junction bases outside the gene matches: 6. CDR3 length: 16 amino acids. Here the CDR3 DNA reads TGTGCCAGCAGCTTGCCAGCGGGAGTTGGCACCGGGGAGCTGTTTTTT. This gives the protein CASSLPAGVGTGELFF.

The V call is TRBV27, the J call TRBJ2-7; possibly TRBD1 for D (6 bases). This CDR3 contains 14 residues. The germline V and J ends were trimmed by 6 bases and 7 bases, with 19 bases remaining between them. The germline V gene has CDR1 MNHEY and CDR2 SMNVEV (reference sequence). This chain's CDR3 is CASSPNRDLREQYF. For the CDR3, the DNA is TGTGCCAGCAGCCCTAACAGGGATCTACGAGAGCAGTACTTC.

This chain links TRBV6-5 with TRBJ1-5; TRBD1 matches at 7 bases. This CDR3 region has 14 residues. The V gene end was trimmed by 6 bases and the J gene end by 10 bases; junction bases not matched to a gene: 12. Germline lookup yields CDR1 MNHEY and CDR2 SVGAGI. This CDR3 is CASSLRDRSTPQHF. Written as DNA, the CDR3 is TGTGCCAGCAGCCTCCGGGACAGATCTACTCCCCAGCATTTT.

In DNA, the CDR3 is TGTGCCAGCAGTCAGGGGGGGGCCTACAATGAGCAGTTCTTC. It specifies CASSQGGAYNEQFF. The chain has TRBV27 and TRBJ2-1; D possibly uses TRBD1 or TRBD2 (7 bases each). Trimming took off 5 bases at V and 2 bases at J, with 10 bases between the two ends. Germline assignment: CDR1 MNHEY and CDR2 SMNVEV (reference sequence). The CDR3 covers 14 residues.

The CDR3 spells CASSPWDSSYEQYF. The CDR3 region has the DNA TGCGCCAGCAGCCCCTGGGACTCCTCCTACGAGCAGTACTTC. The chain is built from TRBV4-1 and TRBJ2-7; TRBD2 might be the D (6 bases). The CDR3 is made up of 14 amino acids. Germline V CDR1 and CDR2: MGHRA, YSYEKL. Trimming shortened V by 4 bases and J by 0 bases, and 10 bases separated the two germline ends.

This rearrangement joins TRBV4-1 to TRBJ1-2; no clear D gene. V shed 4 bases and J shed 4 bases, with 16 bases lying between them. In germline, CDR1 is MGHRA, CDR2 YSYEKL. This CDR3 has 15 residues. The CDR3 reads CASSLYPTDLYGYTF. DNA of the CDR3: TGCGCCAGCAGCCTATACCCCACAGATCTCTATGGCTACACCTTC.

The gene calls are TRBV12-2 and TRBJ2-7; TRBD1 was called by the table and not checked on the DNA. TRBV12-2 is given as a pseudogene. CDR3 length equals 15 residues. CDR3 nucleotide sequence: TGTGCAAGTCGCTTAGGCGGGACAGGGAACTACGAGCAGTACTTC. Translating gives CASRLGGTGNYEQYF.

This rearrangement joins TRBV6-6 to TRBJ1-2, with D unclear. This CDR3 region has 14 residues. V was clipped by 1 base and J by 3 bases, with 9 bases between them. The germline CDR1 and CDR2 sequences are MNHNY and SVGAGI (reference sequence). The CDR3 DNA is TGTGCCAGCAGTTACTGGGGTAACGACTATGGCTACACCTTC. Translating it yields CASSYWGNDYGYTF.

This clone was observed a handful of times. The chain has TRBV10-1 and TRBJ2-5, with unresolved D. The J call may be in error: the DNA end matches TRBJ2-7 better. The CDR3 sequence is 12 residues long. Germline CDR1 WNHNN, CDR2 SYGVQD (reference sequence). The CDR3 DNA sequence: TGCGCCAGCAGTGAGTCTGGATACGAGCAGTACTTC. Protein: CASSESGYEQYF.

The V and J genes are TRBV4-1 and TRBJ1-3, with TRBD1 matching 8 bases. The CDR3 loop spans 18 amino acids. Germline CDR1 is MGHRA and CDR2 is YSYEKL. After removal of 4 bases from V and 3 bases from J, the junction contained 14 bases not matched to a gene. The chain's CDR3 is CASSLRQGATLDGNTIYF. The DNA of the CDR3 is TGCGCCAGCAGCCTCAGGCAGGGGGCCACCTTAGATGGAAACACCATATATTTT.

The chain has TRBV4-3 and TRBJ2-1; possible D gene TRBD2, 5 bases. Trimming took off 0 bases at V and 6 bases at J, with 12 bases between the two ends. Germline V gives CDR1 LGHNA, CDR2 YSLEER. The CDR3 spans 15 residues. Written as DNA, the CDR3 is TGCGCCAGCAGCCAAGATTGGCCTGCGGGCAATGAGCAGTTCTTC. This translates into CASSQDWPAGNEQFF.

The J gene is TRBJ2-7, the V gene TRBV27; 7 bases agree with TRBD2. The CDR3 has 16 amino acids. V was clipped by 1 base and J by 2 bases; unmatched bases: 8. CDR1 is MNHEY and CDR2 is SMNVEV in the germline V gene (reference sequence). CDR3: CASSLWGGGGTYEQYF. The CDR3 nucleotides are TGTGCCAGCAGTTTATGGGGGGGAGGCGGGACCTACGAGCAGTACTTC.

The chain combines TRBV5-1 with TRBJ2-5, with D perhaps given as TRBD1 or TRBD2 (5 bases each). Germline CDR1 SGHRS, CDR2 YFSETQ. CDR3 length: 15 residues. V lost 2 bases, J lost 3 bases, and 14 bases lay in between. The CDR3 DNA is TGCGCCAGCAGCTTCAGACAGCGGCGGGAAGAGACCCAGTACTTC. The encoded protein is CASSFRQRREETQYF.

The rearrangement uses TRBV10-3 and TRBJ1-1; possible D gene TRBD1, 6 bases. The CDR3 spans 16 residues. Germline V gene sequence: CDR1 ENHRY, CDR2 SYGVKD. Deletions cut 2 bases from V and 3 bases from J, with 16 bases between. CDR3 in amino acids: CAISEGQGIDYTEAFF. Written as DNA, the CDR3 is TGTGCCATCAGTGAGGGGCAGGGGATCGACTACACTGAAGCTTTCTTT.